The 25 T cell receptor beta chains presented below share a single source sample, sequenced in a study of CD8+ T cells in alopecia areata. Treatment defined: oral pan-JAK inhibitor, 5-10 mg twice daily. RNA, once extracted, was reverse transcribed into cDNA for use as the sequencing template. Measured with immunoSEQ multiplex PCR; TCRdb has only the in-frame clones, and not every one. The sample records about 190,000 clones, under 80% being singletons. The sample in question was CD4+ T cells sorted from blood, obtained at approximately week 49, from a patient treated with tofacitinib. These receptors were taken from a human donor with alopecia areata.

In this sample, this clone turned up a few times. This chain uses TRBV18 with TRBJ2-5; D gene unclear. Germline V lookup: CDR1 KGHSH, CDR2 LQKENI. The CDR3 runs to 13 residues. Trimming took 3 bases from V and 1 from J, leaving 6 bases between them. CDR3 coding DNA: TGTGCCAGCTCACCCACACCCCAAGAGACCCAGTACTTC. It yields the protein CASSPTPQETQYF.

CDR3 nucleotide sequence: TGTGCCAGCAGCCTCCCGGGACCTCAAGAGACCCAGTACTTC. It encodes CASSLPGPQETQYF. V is TRBV7-2 and J is TRBJ2-5; D might be TRBD1 or TRBD2, each matching 5 bases. The CDR3 is 14 amino acids. Trimming shortened V by 5 bases and J by 2 bases, and 12 bases separated the two germline ends. Germline V gene data show CDR1 as SGHTA and CDR2 as FQGNSA.

The chain combines TRBV30 with TRBJ2-3; 10 nucleotides match TRBD1. The V gene's germline CDR1 is GTSNPN and CDR2 SVGIG (reference sequence). With V trimmed by 5 bases and J by 5 bases, 7 bases remained unmatched. The CDR3 is 14 residues long. The CDR3 loop is CAWGGQGVEDTQYF. CDR3 bases: TGTGCCTGGGGAGGACAGGGGGTAGAAGATACGCAGTATTTT.

The rearrangement joins TRBV19 to TRBJ2-2; TRBD2 agrees at 9 bases. The CDR3 runs to 15 residues. CDR1 is LNHDA and CDR2 is SQIVND in the germline V gene (reference sequence). J lost 1 base, V lost 7 bases, and 4 bases had no gene match. CDR3 protein: CASTLLAGNTGELFF. As DNA, the CDR3 is TGTGCCAGTACTCTACTAGCGGGGAACACCGGGGAGCTGTTTTTT.

This clone was recorded a few times. The CDR3 sequence is CASSTGASIVEQYF. The CDR3 bases are TGTGCCAGCAGCACGGGGGCTTCTATCGTGGAGCAGTACTTC. The gene calls are TRBV7-2 and TRBJ2-7; D is perhaps TRBD1 or TRBD2 (6 bases each). V lost 5 bases, J lost 7 bases, and 18 bases lay in between. This CDR3 comprises 14 residues. Germline V CDR1 and CDR2: SGHTA, FQGNSA.

The V and J genes are TRBV15 and TRBJ2-3; D uncertain. CDR3 length: 19 residues. V was shortened by 0 bases and J by 2 bases, with 21 bases between the two germline ends. CDR1 and CDR2 (germline): LNHNV, YYDKDF (reference sequence). CDR3: CATSRDSAYKREDTDTQYF. In nucleotides, the CDR3 is TGTGCCACCAGCAGAGATTCAGCGTATAAAAGAGAGGACACAGATACGCAGTATTTT.

The chain has TRBV7-9 and TRBJ1-5, with 12 positions matching TRBD1. The germline V gene has CDR1 SEHNR and CDR2 FQNEAQ (reference sequence). This CDR3 is built from 15 residues. The V gene end was trimmed by 5 bases and the J gene end by 7 bases; junction bases not matched to a gene: 6. CDR3 loop: CASSPGQGAEQPQHF. The DNA for the CDR3 is TGTGCCAGCAGCCCGGGACAGGGGGCGGAGCAGCCCCAGCATTTT.

This chain joins TRBV15 and TRBJ2-1, with TRBD2 matching 8 bases. CDR1 and CDR2 from the germline V gene are LNHNV and YYDKDF (reference sequence). The junction had 5 bases not matched to a gene; V was cut back by 0 bases and J by 4 bases. The CDR3 contains 16 residues. In DNA form, the CDR3 reads TGTGCCACCAGCAGAGATCCCGGGGGGGGATACAATGAGCAGTTCTTC. Protein: CATSRDPGGGYNEQFF.

The rearrangement joins TRBV15 to TRBJ2-1; maybe TRBD2 (6 bases). The V and J ends lost 0 bases and 10 bases respectively, with 13 bases between them. CDR3 length equals 14 residues. The germline V gene has CDR1 LNHNV and CDR2 YYDKDF (reference sequence). The CDR3 loop reads CATSRDPKAGEQFF. The CDR3 coding sequence is TGTGCCACCAGCAGAGACCCAAAGGCGGGGGAGCAGTTCTTC.

This clone was observed once. This chain uses TRBV29-1 with TRBJ2-7; 7 nucleotides agree with TRBD1. J was trimmed by 7 bases and V by 8 bases; bases with no gene match: 17. The CDR3 covers 14 residues. The germline V gene has CDR1 SQVTM and CDR2 ANQGSEA. The CDR3 protein is CSIKKSGGLGEQYF. The DNA of the CDR3 is TGCAGCATCAAGAAATCAGGGGGTTTGGGGGAGCAGTACTTC.

There are a few counts of this clone. V is TRBV29-1 and J is TRBJ2-1; tentatively, D is TRBD2 (5 bases). This CDR3 comprises 11 residues. Looked up from germline, CDR1 is SQVTM and CDR2 is ANQGSEA. Trimming pared 5 bases from V and 4 bases from J, leaving 6 bases between. CDR3 coding DNA: TGCAGCGTTACGGGATACAATGAGCAGTTCTTC. This sequence encodes CSVTGYNEQFF.

The chain recombines TRBV7-2 with TRBJ1-2; no reliable D call. CDR1 and CDR2 (germline): SGHTA, FQGNSA. Trimming removed 2 bases from V and 6 bases from J, with 7 bases in between. The CDR3 length is 12 residues. The DNA for the CDR3 is TGTGCCAGCAGCTTATGGGAAGATGGCTACACCTTC. Its translation: CASSLWEDGYTF.

The rearrangement uses TRBV5-6 and TRBJ1-1; D uncertain. Deletions cut 2 bases from V and 1 base from J, with 6 bases between. This CDR3 comprises 13 residues. CDR1 and CDR2 from the germline V gene are SGHDT and YYEEEE. In DNA, the CDR3 is TGTGCCAGCAGCTTTCTCTCGAACACTGAAGCTTTCTTT. The encoded protein is CASSFLSNTEAFF.

This chain links TRBV29-1 with TRBJ2-5; 7 bases match TRBD1. There are 13 residues in the CDR3. The V and J ends lost 2 bases and 5 bases, in that order; junction bases with no gene match: 5. Germline-derived CDR1 and CDR2 are SQVTM and ANQGSEA. The CDR3 here is CSVEILQGETQYF. CDR3 bases: TGCAGCGTTGAAATTCTACAGGGGGAGACCCAGTACTTC.

This chain links TRBV9 with TRBJ2-3; D remains unclear. The ends were cut back, 0 bases at V and 2 bases at J, with 16 bases in the middle. The germline CDR1 and CDR2 sequences are SGDLS and YYNGEE. The CDR3 has 17 amino acids. The CDR3 protein is CASSVDPPGLITDTQYF. CDR3 DNA: TGTGCCAGCAGCGTAGATCCCCCGGGTTTAATCACAGATACGCAGTATTTT. Complete variable domain (other parts from reference TRBV9 and TRBJ2-3): DSGVTQTPKHLITATGQRVTLRCSPRSGDLSVYWYQQSLDQGLQFLIQYYNGEERAKGNILERFSAQQFPDLHSELNLSSLELGDSALYFCASSVDPPGLITDTQYFGPGTRLTVL.

This chain links TRBV30 with TRBJ1-5, with unresolved D. The CDR3 spans 13 residues. Germline-derived CDR1 and CDR2 are GTSNPN and SVGIG (reference sequence). V lost 1 base and J lost 5, with 9 bases in between. Written as DNA, the CDR3 is TGTGCCTGGAGTGGGGGTGGAGATCAGCCCCAGCATTTT. Translating gives CAWSGGGDQPQHF. The full variable domain, in which reference TRBV30 and TRBJ1-5 provide the parts outside the CDR3, is SQTIHQWPATLVQPVGSPLSLECTVEGTSNPNLYWYRQAAGRGLQLLFYSVGIGQISSEVPQNLSASRPQDRQFILSSKKLLLSDSGFYLCAWSGGGDQPQHFGDGTRLSIL.

V and J are TRBV29-1 and TRBJ2-7, with TRBD1 as a possible D gene (5 bases). V was shortened by 4 bases and J by 0 bases, with 13 bases between the two germline ends. From germline, CDR1 is SQVTM and CDR2 ANQGSEA. CDR3 size: 14 residues. The CDR3 here is CSVAFRGHSYEQYF. The CDR3 DNA is TGCAGCGTTGCTTTTAGAGGACACTCCTACGAGCAGTACTTC.

This clone was seen once. The V gene is TRBV25-1, the J gene TRBJ1-1; D is uncertain. The V gene's germline CDR1 is MGHDK and CDR2 SYGVNS. Trimming removed 2 bases at V and 1 base at J, with 5 bases between. This CDR3 region has 13 residues. This chain's CDR3 is CASSELPNTEAFF. For the CDR3, the DNA is TGTGCCAGCAGTGAACTGCCGAACACTGAAGCTTTCTTT.

The chain recombines TRBV4-1 with TRBJ2-3; no clear D. V lost 3 bases and J 3 bases, leaving 4 bases between the germline ends. CDR3 length: 12 residues. Germline loops: CDR1 MGHRA, CDR2 YSYEKL. CDR3 residues: CASSHITDTQYF. The CDR3 DNA follows: TGCGCCAGCAGCCACATTACAGATACGCAGTATTTT.

This chain connects TRBV6-5 to TRBJ2-7; D may be TRBD2 (7 bases). The V end was cut by 0 bases, the J end by 5 bases, with 14 bases between. Germline loops: CDR1 MNHEY, CDR2 SVGAGI. The CDR3 contains 15 residues. In nucleotides, the CDR3 is TGTGCCAGCAGTTACTCGAGAGGGGGGGCGGACGAGCAGTACTTC. Translation gives CASSYSRGGADEQYF.

The chain is built from TRBV2 and TRBJ2-7; possibly TRBD1 for D (6 bases). This CDR3 has 13 amino acids. The V gene's germline CDR1 is SNHLY and CDR2 FYNNEI. V was pared by 7 bases and J by 3 bases, with 13 bases between. The CDR3 sequence is CASNREEDYEQYF. The CDR3 DNA follows: TGTGCCAGCAACAGGGAAGAGGACTACGAGCAGTACTTC.

J is TRBJ2-5 and V is TRBV7-7; 10 positions match TRBD2. There are 15 residues in the CDR3. V shed 4 bases, J shed 4 bases, and the junction held 6 bases outside the gene matches. Germline CDR1 and CDR2: SSHAT and FNYEAQ (reference sequence). Here the CDR3 DNA reads TGTGCCAGCAGCTACGGACTAGCGGTGGTAGAGACCCAGTACTTC. Its translation: CASSYGLAVVETQYF.

J is TRBJ2-7 and V is TRBV7-8, with 7 bases lining up with TRBD2. CDR3 length equals 13 residues. V was clipped by 2 bases and J by 4 bases; unmatched bases: 2. Looked up from germline, CDR1 is SGHVS and CDR2 is FQNEAQ. CDR3 bases: TGTGCCAGCAGCTTACCCGGGAGGTACGAGCAGTACTTC. It yields the protein CASSLPGRYEQYF.

The V call is TRBV6-1, the J call TRBJ2-7; weak D call: TRBD2 (6 bases). CDR3 length equals 13 residues. Trimming took 7 bases from V and 4 from J, leaving 14 bases between them. The germline CDR1 and CDR2 sequences are MNHNS and SASEGT. The CDR3 loop reads CASTMRGLYEQYF. The CDR3 coding sequence is TGTGCCAGCACAATGCGGGGCCTTTACGAGCAGTACTTC.

This clone has more than one count but fewer than ten. This sequence joins TRBV29-1 and TRBJ2-1; 9 positions agree with TRBD1. The CDR3 is 14 amino acids. Germline loops: CDR1 SQVTM, CDR2 ANQGSEA. V lost 7 bases and J lost 7; bases outside the gene matches: 11. CDR3 nucleotide sequence: TGCAGCGCGGGGACCGGGACAGGGCATAATGAGCAGTTCTTC. Translating it yields CSAGTGTGHNEQFF.